The 27 T cell receptor beta chains in this list originate from one sample, sequenced in a study of blood T cell repertoires in COVID-19 (TCRdb year 2020). The receptor library was made with the immunoSEQ multiplex PCR assay. As stored in TCRdb, this immuneACCESS dataset retains in-frame rearrangements with V and J assigned. A fraction of the clones does not appear; measured against another copy, unresolved V genes explain less than half of the discrepancy, and the remainder lacks a known reason. The sample table lists 280,000 or so clones, roughly 88% of them with a count of one. Clones ranked in the top ten supply approximately 8.8% of the sample. The sequenced material came from peripheral blood. The origin of the receptors is a man between 18 and 29 years old with active or convalescent COVID-19.

This rearrangement joins TRBV6-4 to TRBJ1-5; 10 bases fit TRBD1. Germline V gene lookup returns CDR1 MRHNA and CDR2 SNTAGT. J lost 1 base, V lost 1 base, and 16 bases had no gene match. The CDR3 is 21 residues long. This CDR3 reads CASSDLKIRDRGPWSNQPQHF. The CDR3 nucleotides are TGTGCCAGCAGTGACTTGAAAATCCGGGACAGGGGCCCTTGGAGCAATCAGCCCCAGCATTTT.

This rearrangement joins TRBV9 to TRBJ2-5, with a possible D match to TRBD1 (6 bases). Trimming shortened V by 4 bases and J by 3 bases, and 13 bases separated the two germline ends. CDR1 is SGDLS and CDR2 is YYNGEE in the germline V gene. This CDR3 has 14 residues. The CDR3 DNA follows: TGTGCCAGCAGCCCCGGGACACAGAAAGAGACCCAGTACTTC. Its translation is CASSPGTQKETQYF.

In this sample, this clone turned up a few times. The V call is TRBV19, the J call TRBJ2-7; TRBD1 is a possible D gene (5 bases). The CDR3 is 14 residues long. V lost 4 bases, J lost 2 bases, and 12 bases lay in between. The germline gives CDR1 LNHDA, CDR2 SQIVND (reference sequence). For the CDR3, the DNA is TGTGCCAGTAGTACGGAAGGGGAAGCCTACGAGCAGTACTTC. Encoded protein: CASSTEGEAYEQYF.

The rearrangement joins TRBV6-2 or TRBV6-3 to TRBJ1-5; D is ambiguous. Trimming left V 2 bases short and J 0 bases short, with 5 bases between. Germline assignment: CDR1 MNHEY and CDR2 SVGEGT. The CDR3 covers 14 residues. CDR3 loop: CASSYPYSNQPQHF. The CDR3 bases are TGTGCCAGCAGTTACCCGTATAGCAATCAGCCCCAGCATTTT.

V and J are TRBV4-1 and TRBJ1-2; 9 bases map to TRBD1. V shed 3 bases, J shed 2 bases, and the junction held 4 bases outside the gene matches. Germline loops: CDR1 MGHRA, CDR2 YSYEKL. The CDR3 runs to 15 residues. The CDR3 loop is CASSQDGTGNYGYTF. Written as DNA, the CDR3 is TGCGCCAGCAGCCAGGATGGGACAGGGAACTATGGCTACACCTTC.

This rearrangement joins TRBV4-3 to TRBJ2-1, with 7 bases matching TRBD1. V dropped 1 base and J dropped 3; count of bases not matched to a gene: 3. This CDR3 is built from 15 residues. Germline V CDR1 and CDR2: LGHNA, YSLEER. The CDR3 DNA sequence: TGCGCCAGCAGCCAAGCAGGGGGAGTCTACAATGAGCAGTTCTTC. Translating it yields CASSQAGGVYNEQFF.

The chain links TRBV9 to TRBJ2-5; D is possibly TRBD1 (8 bases). The CDR3 length is 15 residues. The V gene's germline CDR1 is SGDLS and CDR2 YYNGEE. Trimming took off 2 bases at V and 2 bases at J, with 13 bases between the two ends. CDR3 DNA sequence: TGTGCCAGCAGCGTCGGGGGGACAGGACAAGAGACCCAGTACTTC. The encoded protein is CASSVGGTGQETQYF.

The chain uses TRBV5-6 and TRBJ1-1, with 9 bases fitting TRBD1. J gave up 6 bases and V 2 bases, and 11 bases lay outside the gene matches. The germline V gene encodes CDR1 SGHDT and CDR2 YYEEEE. CDR3 length: 16 amino acids. CDR3 bases: TGTGCCAGCAGCTTACTCTTCACAGGGGGCCAGGCTGAAGCTTTCTTT. Protein sequence: CASSLLFTGGQAEAFF.

The CDR3 protein is CASSLSGGRYNEQFF. CDR3 DNA sequence: TGTGCCAGCAGTTTGAGCGGGGGTCGCTACAATGAGCAGTTCTTC. The chain links TRBV27 to TRBJ2-1; 8 nucleotides agree with TRBD2. In germline, CDR1 is MNHEY, CDR2 SMNVEV (reference sequence). Trimming at V came to 3 bases and at J to 3 bases, leaving 4 bases not matched to a gene. The CDR3 runs 15 residues.

The gene calls are TRBV10-3 and TRBJ1-2; TRBD1 might be the D (5 bases). This CDR3 has 17 residues. V was pared by 2 bases and J by 4 bases, with 20 bases between. Looked up from germline, CDR1 is ENHRY and CDR2 is SYGVKD. CDR3 loop: CAISEDTRASMGYGYTF. The CDR3 bases are TGTGCCATCAGTGAGGATACCAGGGCGTCGATGGGCTATGGCTACACCTTC.

The V gene is TRBV10-3, the J gene TRBJ1-1; a possible D gene is TRBD1 (6 bases). Germline lookup yields CDR1 ENHRY and CDR2 SYGVKD. Trimming removed 3 bases at V and 1 base at J, with 9 bases between. This CDR3 region has 14 residues. This CDR3 reads CAISEGGENTEAFF. CDR3 coding DNA: TGTGCCATCAGTGAAGGGGGGGAGAACACTGAAGCTTTCTTT.

The chain joins TRBV15 to TRBJ2-2, with D perhaps matching TRBD1 (6 bases). There are 14 residues in the CDR3. V gave up 8 bases and J gave up 2 bases, with 12 bases separating them. Germline CDR1 LNHNV, CDR2 YYDKDF (reference sequence). The CDR3 loop reads CATSRTANTGELFF. CDR3 bases: TGTGCCACCTCCCGGACAGCAAACACCGGGGAGCTGTTTTTT.

V is TRBV3-1 (or the pseudogene TRBV3-2) and J is TRBJ1-6; D might be TRBD1 (6 bases). This CDR3 is built from 19 residues. CDR1 and CDR2 (germline): LGHDT, YNNKEL (reference sequence). The V gene lost 4 bases and the J gene lost 0 bases, with 19 bases spanning the gap. The CDR3 region has the DNA TGTGCCAGCAGCCCCCAACAGGGTGCTGGGAGCTCCTATAATTCACCCCTCCACTTT. Encoded protein: CASSPQQGAGSSYNSPLHF.

J is TRBJ2-3 and V is TRBV9, with 10 bases that match TRBD1. The CDR3 spans 13 residues. Germline lookup yields CDR1 SGDLS and CDR2 YYNGEE. Trimming took 7 bases from V and 5 from J; bases not matched to a gene: 4. As DNA, the CDR3 is TGTGCCAGCGGGACAGGGGATAAAGATACGCAGTATTTT. Translated, it gives CASGTGDKDTQYF.

The chain carries TRBV10-1 and TRBJ2-2, with D tentatively TRBD1 (6 bases). This CDR3 has 14 residues. The germline gives CDR1 WNHNN, CDR2 SYGVQD (reference sequence). Trimming stripped 0 bases from V and 5 bases from J, with 7 bases between. The CDR3 sequence: CASSESRGTGELFF. The CDR3 DNA follows: TGCGCCAGCAGTGAGTCAAGGGGGACCGGGGAGCTGTTTTTT.

This clone is a singleton in its sample. The CDR3 DNA reads TGCAGCGTTGTATATTCTAGCGGAATAAAAGAGACCCAGTACTTC. Translated: CSVVYSSGIKETQYF. The V call is TRBV29-1, the J call TRBJ2-5; TRBD2 agrees at 7 bases. Germline V gene data show CDR1 as SQVTM and CDR2 as ANQGSEA. With V trimmed by 4 bases and J by 3 bases, 11 bases remained unmatched. The CDR3 extends over 15 amino acids.

This chain uses TRBV10-3 with TRBJ2-3; D is perhaps TRBD2 (6 bases). Trimming pared 11 bases from V and 6 bases from J, leaving 18 bases between. This CDR3 contains 13 residues. CDR1 and CDR2 (germline): ENHRY, SYGVKD. This CDR3 is CAVNGGSPDTQYF. The CDR3 nucleotides read TGTGCCGTGAATGGGGGGAGTCCCGATACGCAGTATTTT.

The V and J genes are TRBV7-9 and TRBJ1-4; possibly TRBD1 for D (6 bases). The CDR3 runs 13 residues. V lost 9 bases to trimming and J lost 7 bases, with 15 bases between them. CDR1 SEHNR and CDR2 FQNEAQ come from the germline V gene (reference sequence). The CDR3 DNA reads as TGTGCCAGTATTGCCAGGGGTGCTGAAAAACTGTTTTTT. Amino acids: CASIARGAEKLFF.

The CDR3, as DNA: TGTGCCAGCAGTTCTACCGGGACAGGGGGCGGTGAGCAGTTCTTC. Amino acids: CASSSTGTGGGEQFF. The chain uses TRBV9 and TRBJ2-1; TRBD1 aligns across 12 bases. This CDR3 has 15 residues. CDR1 SGDLS and CDR2 YYNGEE come from the germline V gene. V shed 5 bases, J shed 9 bases, and the junction held 9 bases outside the gene matches. The whole variable domain, remainder taken from reference TRBV9 and TRBJ2-1, is DSGVTQTPKHLITATGQRVTLRCSPRSGDLSVYWYQQSLDQGLQFLIQYYNGEERAKGNILERFSAQQFPDLHSELNLSSLELGDSALYFCASSSTGTGGGEQFFGPGTRLTVL.

This sequence joins TRBV11-2 and TRBJ2-1; the match to TRBD2 covers 7 bases. Germline V gene data show CDR1 as SGHAT and CDR2 as FQNNGV. V lost 4 bases, J lost 0 bases, and 9 bases stayed unmatched. This CDR3 has 17 amino acids. CDR3: CASSSIGTKSSYNEQFF. CDR3 bases: TGTGCCAGCAGCTCGATCGGGACTAAAAGCTCCTACAATGAGCAGTTCTTC. The full variable domain, in which reference TRBV11-2 and TRBJ2-1 provide the parts outside the CDR3, is EAGVAQSPRYKIIEKRQSVAFWCNPISGHATLYWYQQILGQGPKLLIQFQNNGVVDDSQLPKDRFSAERLKGVDSTLKIQPAKLEDSAVYLCASSSIGTKSSYNEQFFGPGTRLTVL.

The rearrangement uses TRBV2 and TRBJ1-5; 7 nucleotides match TRBD1. V was pared by 7 bases and J by 1 base, with 7 bases of the junction left unmatched. The germline V gene has CDR1 SNHLY and CDR2 FYNNEI. This CDR3 is 15 amino acids long. The CDR3 DNA follows: TGTGCCAGCAAACACCGACAGGGAAGCAATCAGCCCCAGCATTTT. It yields the protein CASKHRQGSNQPQHF.

This clone was detected a few times. Mismatch with germline at one junction end may stem from a read error. V usage is TRBV18 and J usage is TRBJ1-2, with D maybe TRBD1 (5 bases). This CDR3 is built from 15 residues. CDR1 and CDR2 (germline): KGHSH, LQKENI. This chain's CDR3 is CASSPQDLGSYGYTF. In nucleotides, the CDR3 is TGTGCCAGCTCTCCACAGGATCTCGGGTCCTATGGCTACACCTTC.

The chain recombines TRBV5-1 with TRBJ1-5; weak D call: TRBD1 (6 bases). Germline CDR1 reads SGHRS; CDR2 reads YFSETQ. V was trimmed by 0 bases and J by 3 bases, leaving 10 bases between them. This CDR3 has 15 residues. CDR3 loop: CASSLDGTFNQPQHF. CDR3 nucleotide sequence: TGCGCCAGCAGCTTGGATGGGACATTCAATCAGCCCCAGCATTTT.

The CDR3 here is CASSESVTGEAFF. As DNA, the CDR3 is TGCGCCAGCAGTGAGTCGGTAACGGGTGAAGCTTTCTTT. The chain links TRBV10-1 to TRBJ1-1; no clear D gene. Germline lookup yields CDR1 WNHNN and CDR2 SYGVQD (reference sequence). CDR3 size: 13 residues. V lost 0 bases and J 7 bases, leaving 9 bases between the germline ends.

This chain links TRBV4-2 with TRBJ2-5; no clear D. Trimming pared 1 base from V and 3 bases from J, leaving 9 bases between. The germline CDR1 and CDR2 sequences are LGHNA and YNFKEQ. CDR3 length: 14 amino acids. The CDR3 DNA follows: TGTGCCAGCAGCCAAGCAACCATAGAAGAGACCCAGTACTTC. Its translation is CASSQATIEETQYF.

With regard to this clone: Other DNA sequences in the same sample also yield this CDR3. J is TRBJ2-3 and V is TRBV6-5; the match to TRBD1 covers 9 bases. Germline trimming cut 8 bases from V and 1 base from J; bases unmatched to any gene: 4. The CDR3 is made up of 14 amino acids. Germline CDR1 and CDR2: MNHEY and SVGAGI. The CDR3 coding sequence is TGTGCCAGCCGCCGACAGGGGGGCACAGATACGCAGTATTTT. Translating it yields CASRRQGGTDTQYF.

This sequence joins TRBV18 and TRBJ1-4, with TRBD1 as a possible D gene (5 bases). V was clipped by 3 bases and J by 8 bases, with 13 bases between them. CDR1 is KGHSH and CDR2 is LQKENI in the germline V gene. This CDR3 region has 14 residues. The CDR3 sequence is CASSPGGSGEKLFF. The CDR3 coding sequence is TGTGCCAGCTCACCGGGGGGGAGTGGCGAAAAACTGTTTTTT.